These T cell receptor beta chains were read from a single sample in a study of regulatory T cells in long-lasting Graves disease. TCRdb called the multiplex PCR reads again in MiXCR, with one record for every CDR3 protein. The sample consists of about 560,000 distinct CDR3 sequences, about 15% of them appearing once. This sample was also put to use in a study of T cells in Graves' hyperthyroidism and ophthalmopathy.

The sample was peripheral blood mononuclear cells (PBMCs), taken at new diagnosis, from a patient treated with antithyroid drugs. The source of these receptors is a man younger than 35 with Graves disease. The CDR3 runs from the conserved cysteine through the conserved F or W. D genes are given only for firm matches. Rows may omit the clone size; those that give it use once, few, many or a size class.

v_call	d_call	clone_size	j_call	cdr3_aa	cdr3_nt
TRBV12-3/TRBV12-4	.	many	TRBJ2-1	CASSPTGNLMGEQFF	TGTGCCAGCAGCCCTACCGGGAACTTAATGGGTGAGCAGTTCTTC
TRBV9	TRBD1	few	TRBJ1-1	CASSVGGQGNTEAFF	TGTGCCAGCAGCGTAGGTGGACAGGGTAACACTGAAGCTTTCTTT
TRBV12-3/TRBV12-4	.	few	TRBJ1-4	CASSRQETNEKLFF	TGTGCCAGCAGCCGACAGGAGACTAATGAAAAACTGTTTTTT
TRBV11-2	.	.	TRBJ2-1	CASRPVGAENNEQFF	TGTGCCAGCAGACCAGTGGGGGCGGAGAATAATGAGCAGTTCTTC
TRBV15	.	.	TRBJ2-1	CATSSEREGYEQFF	TGTGCCACCAGCAGCGAGAGGGAAGGGTATGAGCAGTTCTTC
TRBV20-1	.	.	TRBJ1-1	CSVKKDPRETEAFF	TGCAGTGTTAAAAAGGACCCAAGGGAAACTGAAGCTTTCTTT
TRBV6-2/TRBV6-3	.	many	TRBJ2-5	CASSYSVRRARETQYF	TGTGCCAGCAGTTACTCGGTGCGCAGGGCTCGGGAGACCCAGTACTTC
TRBV11-2	.	many	TRBJ2-7	CASSLGSNYEQYF	TGTGCCAGCAGCTTAGGTTCCAACTACGAGCAGTACTTC
TRBV20-1	TRBD2	.	TRBJ2-1	CSAREASGTSNNEQFF	TGCAGTGCTAGAGAGGCCAGCGGGACGTCGAACAATGAGCAGTTCTTC
TRBV6-1	TRBD2	few	TRBJ2-7	CASSQGLTTSYEQYF	TGTGCCAGCAGCCAGGGACTAACCACCTCCTACGAGCAGTACTTC
TRBV28	.	many	TRBJ2-5	CASSSNGPVETQYF	TGTGCCAGCAGTTCGAATGGACCTGTAGAGACCCAGTACTTC
TRBV5-6	TRBD2	many	TRBJ2-1	CASSSGISGGLF	TGTGCCAGCAGCTCCGGAATTTCGGGAGGGCTCTTC
TRBV5-1	.	once	TRBJ1-3	CASSLDLGASGNTIYF	TGCGCCAGCAGCTTGGATCTGGGGGCAAGTGGAAACACCATATATTTT
TRBV13	TRBD2	.	TRBJ2-7	CASMASGSGEQYF	TGTGCCAGCATGGCTAGCGGGAGTGGGGAGCAGTACTTC
TRBV27	.	many	TRBJ2-3	CASSFQGGGGDTQYF	TGTGCCAGCAGCTTCCAGGGAGGTGGGGGAGATACGCAGTATTTT
TRBV20-1	TRBD1	few	TRBJ2-5	CSARGQGGETQYF	TGCAGTGCTAGAGGACAGGGGGGGGAGACCCAGTACTTC
TRBV7-6	.	many	TRBJ2-7	CASSLPAGTTNYEQYF	TGTGCCAGCAGCTTACCAGCCGGGACCACCAACTACGAGCAGTACTTC
TRBV3-1	TRBD2	few	TRBJ2-7	CASSAPAGGGEQYF	TGTGCCAGCAGCGCTCCCGCGGGAGGAGGTGAGCAGTACTTC
TRBV28	.	.	TRBJ2-5	CASSLLFGSVRSQYF	TGTGCCAGCAGTTTACTTTTTGGGTCCGTAAGGTCCCAGTACTTC
TRBV11-3	.	many	TRBJ2-3	CASSPRLEADTQYF	TGTGCCAGCAGCCCCAGACTAGAGGCAGATACGCAGTATTTT
TRBV2	.	many	TRBJ2-1	CASSVLRGQDEQFF	TGTGCCAGCAGTGTGCTCCGGGGGCAGGATGAGCAGTTCTTC
TRBV5-1	TRBD1	.	TRBJ2-2	CASSRQGSGTGELFF	TGCGCCAGCAGCCGACAGGGGTCGGGCACCGGGGAGCTGTTTTTT
TRBV18	TRBD1	many	TRBJ2-7	CASSPQQDRGILHYEQYF	TGTGCCAGCTCACCACAGCAGGACAGGGGGATTCTACACTACGAGCAGTACTTC
TRBV20-1	TRBD1	many	TRBJ2-7	CSAYDRDRTYEQYF	TGCAGTGCTTACGACCGGGACAGAACCTACGAGCAGTACTTC
TRBV9	TRBD1	.	TRBJ2-1	CASSATHDRVRNEQFF	TGTGCCAGCAGCGCAACTCATGACAGGGTTCGGAATGAGCAGTTCTTC
TRBV7-9	.	few	TRBJ1-1	CASSSRGGAGVTEAFF	TGTGCCAGCAGCTCCAGAGGAGGGGCGGGGGTCACTGAAGCTTTCTTT
TRBV6-1	TRBD2	many	TRBJ2-3	CAAAGGRAPADTQYF	TGTGCCGCCGCCGGAGGGAGGGCCCCCGCAGATACGCAGTATTTT
TRBV28	.	many	TRBJ1-1	CASTNPRTLTEAFF	TGTGCCAGCACCAACCCCCGGACCCTCACTGAAGCTTTCTTT
TRBV20-1	.	.	TRBJ2-1	CSANARVGYNEQFF	TGCAGTGCTAACGCTAGGGTCGGGTACAATGAGCAGTTCTTC
TRBV27	TRBD1	many	TRBJ2-7	CASKLSMATGQGFGEQYF	TGTGCCAGCAAGTTATCTATGGCGACAGGACAGGGTTTTGGCGAGCAGTACTTC